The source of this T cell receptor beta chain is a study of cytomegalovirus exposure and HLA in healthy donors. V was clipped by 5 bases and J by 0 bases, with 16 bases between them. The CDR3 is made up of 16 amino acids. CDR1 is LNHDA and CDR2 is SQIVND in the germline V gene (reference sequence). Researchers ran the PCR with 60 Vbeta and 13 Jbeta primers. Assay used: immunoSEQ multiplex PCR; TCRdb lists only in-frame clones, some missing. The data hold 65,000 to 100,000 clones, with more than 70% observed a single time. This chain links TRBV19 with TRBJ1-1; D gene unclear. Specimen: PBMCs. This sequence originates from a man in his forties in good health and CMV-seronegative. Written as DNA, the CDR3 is TGTGCCAGTAGTTCCAGGCCCCAAGTCATGAACACTGAAGCTTTCTTT. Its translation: CASSSRPQVMNTEAFF. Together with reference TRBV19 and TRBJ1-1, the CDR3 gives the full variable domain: DGGITQSPKYLFRKEGQNVTLSCEQNLNHDAMYWYRQDPGQGLRLIYYSQIVNDFQKGDIAEGYSVSREKKESFPLTVTSAQKNPTAFYLCASSSRPQVMNTEAFFGQGTRLTVV.